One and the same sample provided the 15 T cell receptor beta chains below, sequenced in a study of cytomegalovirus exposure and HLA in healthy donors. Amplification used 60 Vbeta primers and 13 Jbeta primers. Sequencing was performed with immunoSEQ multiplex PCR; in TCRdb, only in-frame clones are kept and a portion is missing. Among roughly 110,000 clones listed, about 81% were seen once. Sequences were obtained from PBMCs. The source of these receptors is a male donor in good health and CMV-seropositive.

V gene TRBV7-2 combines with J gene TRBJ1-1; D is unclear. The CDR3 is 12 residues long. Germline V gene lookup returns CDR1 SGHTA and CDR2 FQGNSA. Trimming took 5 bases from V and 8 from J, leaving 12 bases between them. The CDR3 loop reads CASSPRTGEAFF. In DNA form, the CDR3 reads TGTGCCAGCAGCCCCCGGACGGGGGAAGCTTTCTTT.

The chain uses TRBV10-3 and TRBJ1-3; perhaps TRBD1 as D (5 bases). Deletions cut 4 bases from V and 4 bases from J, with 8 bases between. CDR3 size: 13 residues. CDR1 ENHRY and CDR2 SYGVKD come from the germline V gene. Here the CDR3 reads CAISAGVGNTIYF. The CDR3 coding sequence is TGTGCCATCAGTGCGGGGGTAGGAAACACCATATATTTT.

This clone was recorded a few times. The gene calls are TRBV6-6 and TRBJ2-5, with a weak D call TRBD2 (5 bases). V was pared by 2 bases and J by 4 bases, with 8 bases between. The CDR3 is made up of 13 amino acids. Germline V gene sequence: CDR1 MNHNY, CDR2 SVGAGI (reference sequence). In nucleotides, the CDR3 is TGTGCCAGCAGTTACGTCAGCGGAGAGACCCAGTACTTC. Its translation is CASSYVSGETQYF.

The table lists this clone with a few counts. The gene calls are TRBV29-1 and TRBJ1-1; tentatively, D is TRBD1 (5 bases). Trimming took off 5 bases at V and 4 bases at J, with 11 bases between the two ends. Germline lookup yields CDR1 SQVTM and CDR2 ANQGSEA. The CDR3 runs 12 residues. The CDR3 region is CSVPGGSTEAFF. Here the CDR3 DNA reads TGCAGCGTTCCCGGGGGTAGCACTGAAGCTTTCTTT.

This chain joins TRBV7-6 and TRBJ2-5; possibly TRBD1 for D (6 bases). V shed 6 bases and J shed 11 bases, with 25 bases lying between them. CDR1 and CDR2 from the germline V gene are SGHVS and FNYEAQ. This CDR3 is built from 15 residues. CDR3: CASRDSQGTKREQYF. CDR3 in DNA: TGTGCCAGCAGAGATTCCCAGGGGACAAAAAGGGAGCAGTACTTC.

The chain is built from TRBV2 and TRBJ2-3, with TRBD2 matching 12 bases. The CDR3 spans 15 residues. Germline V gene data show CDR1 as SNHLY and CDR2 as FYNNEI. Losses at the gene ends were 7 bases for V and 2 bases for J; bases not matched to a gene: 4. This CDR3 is CASTRTSGITDTQYF. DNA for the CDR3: TGTGCCAGCACTCGGACTAGCGGGATCACAGATACGCAGTATTTT.

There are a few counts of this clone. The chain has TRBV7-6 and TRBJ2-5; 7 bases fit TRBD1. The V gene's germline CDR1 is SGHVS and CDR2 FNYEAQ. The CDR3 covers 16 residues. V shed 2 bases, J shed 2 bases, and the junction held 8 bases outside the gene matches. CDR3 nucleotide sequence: TGTGCCAGCAGCTTATCAACCCGGGACAGTCAAGAGACCCAGTACTTC. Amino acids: CASSLSTRDSQETQYF.

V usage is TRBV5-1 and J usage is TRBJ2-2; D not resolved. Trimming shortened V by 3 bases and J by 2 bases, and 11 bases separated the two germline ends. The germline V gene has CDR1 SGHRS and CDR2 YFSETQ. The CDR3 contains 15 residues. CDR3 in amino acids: CASSSLTDNTGELFF. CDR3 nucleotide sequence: TGCGCCAGCAGCTCTCTAACAGATAACACCGGGGAGCTGTTTTTT.

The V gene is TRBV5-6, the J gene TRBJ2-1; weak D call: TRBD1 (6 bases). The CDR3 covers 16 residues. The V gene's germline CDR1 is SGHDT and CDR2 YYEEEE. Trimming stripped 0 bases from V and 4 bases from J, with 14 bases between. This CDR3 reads CASSLVGRGIYNEQFF. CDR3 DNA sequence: TGTGCCAGCAGCTTGGTCGGCAGGGGAATTTACAATGAGCAGTTCTTC.

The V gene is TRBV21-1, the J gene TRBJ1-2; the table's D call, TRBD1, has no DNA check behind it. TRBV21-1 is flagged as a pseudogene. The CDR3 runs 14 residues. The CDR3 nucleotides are TGTGCCAGCAGGGACAGTAAATCTTACTATGGCTACACCTTC. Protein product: CASRDSKSYYGYTF.

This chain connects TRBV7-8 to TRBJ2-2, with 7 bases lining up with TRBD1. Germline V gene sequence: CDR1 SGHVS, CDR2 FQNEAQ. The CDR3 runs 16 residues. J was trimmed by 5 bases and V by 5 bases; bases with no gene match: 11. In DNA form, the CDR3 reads TGTGCCAGCAGCCTAAACCAGGGGGACATGACCGGGGAGCTGTTTTTT. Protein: CASSLNQGDMTGELFF. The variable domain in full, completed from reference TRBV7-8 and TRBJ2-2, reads GAGVSQSPRYKVAKRGQDVALRCDPISGHVSLFWYQQALGQGPEFLTYFQNEAQLDKSGLPSDRFFAERPEGSVSTLKIQRTQQEDSAVYLCASSLNQGDMTGELFFGEGSRLTVL.

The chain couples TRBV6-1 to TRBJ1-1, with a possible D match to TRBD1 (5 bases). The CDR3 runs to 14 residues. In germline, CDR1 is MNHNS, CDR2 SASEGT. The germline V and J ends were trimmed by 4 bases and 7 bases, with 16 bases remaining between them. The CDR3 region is CASSGQLMKIEAFF. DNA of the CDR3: TGTGCCAGCAGTGGACAGTTGATGAAGATTGAAGCTTTCTTT.

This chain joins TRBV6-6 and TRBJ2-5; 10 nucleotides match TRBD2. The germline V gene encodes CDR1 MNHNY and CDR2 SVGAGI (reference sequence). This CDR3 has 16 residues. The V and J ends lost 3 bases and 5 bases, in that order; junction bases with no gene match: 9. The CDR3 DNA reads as TGTGCCAGCAGTTATGCGGCTAGCGGGGGCGGGGAGACCCAGTACTTC. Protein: CASSYAASGGGETQYF.

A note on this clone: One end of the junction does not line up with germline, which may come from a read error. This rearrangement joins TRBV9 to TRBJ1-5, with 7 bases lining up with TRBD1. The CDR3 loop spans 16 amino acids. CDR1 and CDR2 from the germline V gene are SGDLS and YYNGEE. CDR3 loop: CASSEGASGSSQPQHF. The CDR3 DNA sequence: TGTGCCAGCAGCGAGGGGGCCTCAGGGAGCAGTCAGCCCCAGCATTTT. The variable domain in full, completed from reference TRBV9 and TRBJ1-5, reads DSGVTQTPKHLITATGQRVTLRCSPRSGDLSVYWYQQSLDQGLQFLIQYYNGEERAKGNILERFSAQQFPDLHSELNLSSLELGDSALYFCASSEGASGSSQPQHFGDGTRLSIL.

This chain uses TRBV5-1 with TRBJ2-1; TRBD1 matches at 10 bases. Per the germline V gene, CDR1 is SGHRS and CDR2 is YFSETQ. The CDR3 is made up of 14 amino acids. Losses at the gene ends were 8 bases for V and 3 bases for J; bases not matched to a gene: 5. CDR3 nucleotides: TGCGCCAGTACCGGGACAGGGGACTACAATGAGCAGTTCTTC. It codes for CASTGTGDYNEQFF.